The entry below describes one TCR beta chain. The specificity of this receptor is unknown. One base away there is no much larger clone; base qualities are not given. This sample was included in a study of PD-1 blockade in classical Hodgkin lymphoma (dated by TCRdb to 2020 to 2021). In the study overall: Nivolumab dosing was 3 mg/kg intravenously every 2 weeks, continuing until either disease progression or unacceptable toxicity. The study used CyTOF and TCR beta sequencing to define a peripheral blood immune signature of response to PD-1 blockade in classical Hodgkin lymphoma.

The Qiagen DNeasy kit was used to extract genomic DNA both from unsorted PBMCs and from the negatively selected CD4+ and CD8+ fractions. Amplification of TCR beta CDR3 regions was done by immunoSEQ multiplex PCR with primers that anneal to V and J segments. A synthetic immune receptor repertoire was used to minimize amplification bias, and any residual bias was removed computationally once sequencing was done. The authors' pipeline ran thus. Custom Python scripts were used to quantify repertoire diversity as the Shannon entropy index. Unsorted, CD4+ and CD8+ repertoires were analyzed separately, except in combined analyses where CD4+ and CD8+ sequences were merged in silico. Clonal expansion was defined as a frequency increase of at least 2-fold after treatment compared with C1D1, and clones undetected at baseline were assigned a pseudocount of 0.5. Singleton clones were defined as clones with 0 or 1 copy at C1D1, and non-singleton clones were defined as clones with 2 or more copies. Clones expanded in unsorted samples were labelled as CD4+, CD8+ or unknown by matching protein sequences in sorted samples from the same patient. Diversity changes from C1D1 to C4D1 were tested in paired samples using Wilcoxon tests. The source is immuneACCESS, and TCRdb retained only in-frame sequences with V and J called. Part of the clones is not carried over; for the studies checked, unresolved V genes explain less than half of this, and the remainder is unexplained. For V, J and clone size, that table is used; D and trimming come from the DNA. This sample has about 8,500 clones in its table, and around 90% of those were observed once. In total, the top ten clones hold approximately 36% of the sample.

The time point label, as the study defines it: cycle 4 day 1 (C4D1), after less than 7 weeks of nivolumab. All trial patients had relapsed after autologous stem cell transplantation, with cohorts A, B and C differing in prior brentuximab vedotin exposure. The trial cohort included fewer than 60 patients with relapsed/refractory classical Hodgkin lymphoma, and each patient had a best overall response of complete response, partial response or progressive disease. Single-agent nivolumab was administered to trial patients in the multi-cohort phase II CheckMate 205 trial. An independent review committee assessed best overall response using the 2007 International Working Group response criteria. Trial PBMCs were obtained immediately prior to nivolumab initiation (C1D1) and on therapy at cycle 2 day 1 and cycle 4 day 1. Peripheral blood was collected in 8 mL Vacutainer Cell Preparation Tubes, from which PBMCs were isolated by centrifugation and then cryopreserved.

Taken from cysteine to phenylalanine, the CDR3 has 13 residues. Only CDR3 DNA remains: 39 bases, in frame from the first base. The CDR1 and CDR2 encoded by the germline V gene are MNHNS and SASEGT. Compared with germline, V lacks 4 bases and J lacks 7 bases; bases without a gene match: 4. The investigation overall reported the following: Baseline TCR diversity was reported to be lower in newly diagnosed patients than in healthy donors and to be lower still in relapsed/refractory patients. Patients starting nivolumab less than 1 year after ASCT had lower diversity and were excluded from later analyses to avoid confounding by immune reconstitution. By C4D1, a significant rise was seen in CD4+ TCR diversity but not in CD8+ TCR diversity (p=0.0027 vs p=0.16), and the rise was most apparent among complete responders (p=0.02). Trial patients achieving complete response had baseline diversity similar to newly diagnosed patients, whereas partial responders and progressors had significantly lower diversity. Only a single clinical trial cohort was studied, and what caused the repertoire differences, possibly disease activity or prior therapy, remained undefined.

This sequence originates from a human donor with classical Hodgkin lymphoma. This specimen was peripheral blood mononuclear cells (PBMCs), taken before the fourth cycle of nivolumab. The V and J genes are TRBV6-1 and TRBJ1-2, with TRBD1 identical over 9 junction bases. The CDR3 region reads CASSGGTGFGYTF. Read as DNA, the sequence is TGTGCCAGCAGTGGGGGGACAGGGTTTGGCTACACCTTC.